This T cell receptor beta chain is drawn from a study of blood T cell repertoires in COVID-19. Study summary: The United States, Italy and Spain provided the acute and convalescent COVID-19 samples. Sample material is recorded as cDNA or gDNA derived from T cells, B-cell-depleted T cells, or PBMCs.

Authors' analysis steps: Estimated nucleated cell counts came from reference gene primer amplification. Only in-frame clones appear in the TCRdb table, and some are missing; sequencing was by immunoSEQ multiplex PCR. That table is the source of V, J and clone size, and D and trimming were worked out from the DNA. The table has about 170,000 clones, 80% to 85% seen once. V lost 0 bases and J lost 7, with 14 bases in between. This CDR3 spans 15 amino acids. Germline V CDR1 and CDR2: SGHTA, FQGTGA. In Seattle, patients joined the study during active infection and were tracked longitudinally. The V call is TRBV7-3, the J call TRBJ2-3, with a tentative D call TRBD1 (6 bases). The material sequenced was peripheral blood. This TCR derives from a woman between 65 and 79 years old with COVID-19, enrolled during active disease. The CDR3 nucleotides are TGTGCCAGCAGCTTAACGAGGCAGGGGTGGAATACGCAGTATTTT. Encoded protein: CASSLTRQGWNTQYF.